This entry concerns a single T cell receptor beta chain. Its binding antigen is unknown. Base qualities were left out, and no much larger clone turns up one base away. This record belongs to a study of blood T cell repertoires in COVID-19 (TCRdb year 2020). For the wider study: The collaborator samples originated in the United States, Italy and Spain and spanned the acute and convalescent phases of COVID-19. The sample metadata nearly always contained a de-identified subject ID, COVID-19 status, age in years and sex. The dataset comprised deeply sampled blood TCRbeta repertoires from subjects exposed to, actively infected with, or recovered from COVID-19. The repertoires were released in a freely available public database intended as a resource for research on the immune response to SARS-CoV-2. The samples were drawn from the first 160 participants of the ongoing ImmuneRACE study and from under 1,500 subjects provided by 6 global collaborators. The prospective study material was composed of cDNA or gDNA derived from T cells, B-cell-depleted T cells, or PBMCs. Where HLA class I and class II types were available, the types were taken from metadata supplied by the sample provider, not from assay-based typing. General conclusions and limits of the study: Clinical and demographic metadata were provided uncurated, with the amount varying by source and participant.

Whole blood was collected in K2EDTA tubes by collaborating institutions according to the institutions' own protocols. For TCRbeta analysis, collaborator samples were shipped as frozen whole blood, as isolated PBMCs, or as DNA extracted from either sample type. The immunoSEQ Assay, a bias-controlled multiplex PCR, was used to amplify TCRbeta CDR3 regions from genomic DNA. For the original study's pipeline: The number of nucleated cells in each sample was estimated by amplification of reference gene primers within the assay. Sequence reads were collapsed and filtered to measure the absolute abundance of every unique TCRbeta CDR3 rearrangement. Productive Simpson clonality was computed per sample as the square root of Simpson's diversity index over productive rearrangements. TCRdb mirrors the immuneACCESS table, restricted to in-frame sequences. Some clones are absent from its copies; in checked studies, under half trace to an unresolved V gene, and the reason for the others is unknown. V and J calls and clone size are copied from that table; D and trimming were computed from the DNA. For this sample there are 25,000 to 40,000 clones; approximately 91% appear just once. The top ten hold about 13% of the sample.

The CDR3 goes from the cysteine to the phenylalanine over 18 residues. The DNA shown is the 54-base CDR3, in frame from base 1. Based on the germline V gene (reference sequence), the CDR1 and CDR2 sequences are LNHDA and SQIVND. Trimmed from V: 0 bases; trimmed from J: 8 bases; junction bases lacking a gene match: 11. The chain couples TRBV19 to TRBJ2-1, and TRBD2 aligns with 12 junction nucleotides. Sequencing was carried out using peripheral blood. The sequence was obtained from a man in his 70s with active COVID-19. The CDR3 amino acid sequence is: CASSIDRASGRALDEQFF. Here is the DNA: TGTGCCAGTAGTATAGATAGGGCTAGCGGGAGGGCCTTGGATGAGCAGTTCTTC.